The rows below give T cell receptor beta chains drawn from one sample of a study of blood T cell repertoires in COVID-19. The method was immunoSEQ multiplex PCR; TCRdb's version includes in-frame clones alone and lacks a portion of them. Of about 300,000 clones in the sample, just over 85% are singletons; the top ten hold about 4.1%. The sequencing input was PBMCs or T cells enriched from blood (not recorded which). These receptors were obtained from a man aged 25-45 years who had recovered from COVID-19. Each CDR3 is given with its conserved first and last residue. A D gene is named only where the DNA matches it firmly. Only part of the rows carry a size: once, few, many, or a class if the clone is expanded.

cdr3_aa cdr3_nt d_call v_call clone_size j_call
CASSEFSGWQYF TGTGCCAGCAGTGAGTTTTCAGGCTGGCAGTACTTC NA TRBV2 NA TRBJ2-7
CASRRLAGGRYNEQFF TGCGCCAGCAGACGACTAGCGGGGGGCCGTTACAATGAGCAGTTCTTC TRBD2 TRBV10-2 NA TRBJ2-1
CAWDRGRYEQYF TGTGCCTGGGACAGGGGGCGGTACGAGCAGTACTTC TRBD1 TRBV30 NA TRBJ2-7
CASSRDRGARTEAFF TGTGCCAGCAGCAGGGACAGGGGGGCGAGGACTGAAGCTTTCTTT TRBD1 TRBV28 NA TRBJ1-1
CASSIRDSYNQPQHF TGTGCCAGTAGTATCCGGGACAGCTACAATCAGCCCCAGCATTTT TRBD1 TRBV19 NA TRBJ1-5
CASSPRDRGGNQPQHF TGTGCCAGTAGTCCCCGGGACAGGGGAGGCAATCAGCCCCAGCATTTT TRBD1 TRBV19 NA TRBJ1-5
CAWSEGEMGGYTF TGTGCCTGGAGCGAGGGGGAAATGGGAGGCTACACCTTC NA TRBV30 NA TRBJ1-2
CASSRTGMNTEAFF TGTGCCAGCAGCAGAACAGGGATGAACACTGAAGCTTTCTTT NA TRBV7-9 NA TRBJ1-1
CASSLAGVDIQYF TGTGCCAGCAGCTTGGCAGGGGTCGACATTCAGTACTTC NA TRBV5-5 few TRBJ2-4
CATSEAAYNEQFF TGTGCCACCAGTGAAGCTGCTTACAATGAGCAGTTCTTC NA TRBV24-1 NA TRBJ2-1
CASSPYLNTEAFF TGTGCCAGCAGCCCTTACTTGAACACTGAAGCTTTCTTT NA TRBV7-2 NA TRBJ1-1
CASSLQGAWNTEAFF TGTGCCAGCAGTTTACAGGGGGCTTGGAACACTGAAGCTTTCTTT TRBD1 TRBV27 once TRBJ1-1
CASSLGATDTQYF TGTGCCAGCAGCCTAGGGGCCACAGATACGCAGTATTTT NA TRBV12-3/TRBV12-4 NA TRBJ2-3
CASSGGTGTIRAQHF TGTGCCAGCAGTGGCGGGACAGGTACGATCAGGGCCCAGCATTTT TRBD1 TRBV25-1 NA TRBJ1-5
CASSQDRDRDPYEQYF TGTGCCAGCAGCCAAGACAGAGACAGGGACCCCTACGAGCAGTACTTC TRBD1 TRBV3-1/TRBV3-2 NA TRBJ2-7
CASSQGGPSGIWAYNEQFF TGTGCCAGCAGCCAGGGGGGGCCTAGCGGGATATGGGCCTACAATGAGCAGTTCTTC TRBD2 TRBV4-2 NA TRBJ2-1
CASRLTPGLGSNEQYF TGTGCAAGTCGCTTAACCCCGGGACTAGGGTCTAACGAGCAGTACTTC NA TRBV12-2 NA TRBJ2-7
CASSPRTISYEQYF TGTGCCAGCAGCCCACGGACAATATCCTACGAGCAGTACTTC NA TRBV11-3 NA TRBJ2-7
CASSHGGNQPQHF TGTGCCAGCAGCCACGGGGGAAATCAGCCCCAGCATTTT NA TRBV3-1/TRBV3-2 NA TRBJ1-5
CASNTEQGGYYGYTF TGTGCCAGCAATACGGAACAGGGTGGATACTATGGCTACACCTTC NA TRBV28 NA TRBJ1-2
CASSLVAGANVLTF TGTGCCAGCAGCTTAGTCGCTGGGGCCAACGTCCTGACTTTC NA TRBV11-2 NA TRBJ2-6
CASGRGLQETQYF TGCGCCAGCGGAAGAGGGTTACAAGAGACCCAGTACTTC NA TRBV5-1 NA TRBJ2-5
CASRPNRRSYNEQFF TGTGCCAGCAGACCTAACCGGAGGTCCTACAATGAGCAGTTCTTC NA TRBV28 once TRBJ2-1
CASSRDRPAGRGDTQYF TGTGCCAGCTCGCGTGACCGCCCCGCCGGTCGGGGAGATACGCAGTATTTT NA TRBV18 NA TRBJ2-3
CASSTQTGPAYGYTF TGCGCCAGCAGCACCCAGACAGGGCCGGCCTATGGCTACACCTTC TRBD1 TRBV5-1 few TRBJ1-2
CASSATGGAQPQHF TGTGCCAGCAGCGCCACAGGGGGCGCGCAGCCCCAGCATTTT TRBD1 TRBV2 once TRBJ1-5
CASSDTRLADTQYF TGTGCCAGCTCGGATACCAGGTTGGCAGATACGCAGTATTTT NA TRBV18 NA TRBJ2-3
CASSQGSRNTIYF TGTGCCAGCAGTCAGGGTTCACGAAACACCATATATTTT NA TRBV28 NA TRBJ1-3
CATRDSFNYGYTF TGTGCCACCCGGGACAGCTTTAACTATGGCTACACCTTC TRBD1 TRBV19 NA TRBJ1-2
CASSQASSYYGYTF TGTGCCAGCAGCCAAGCTTCGTCTTACTATGGCTACACCTTC NA TRBV14 NA TRBJ1-2
CASSVGGDADTQYF TGCGCCAGCAGTGTCGGCGGGGATGCAGATACGCAGTATTTT NA TRBV10-1 NA TRBJ2-3
CASSLLQQGIGEKLFF TGTGCCAGCAGTTTGCTTCAACAGGGTATCGGTGAAAAACTGTTTTTT NA TRBV27 NA TRBJ1-4
CASSDSTSGRSYNEQFF TGTGCCAGCAGTGACTCGACTAGCGGGAGGTCCTACAATGAGCAGTTCTTC TRBD2 TRBV25-1 NA TRBJ2-1
CASSLVPVSYEQYF TGTGCCAGCAGCTTAGTTCCAGTCTCCTACGAGCAGTACTTC NA TRBV7-8 NA TRBJ2-7
CASSPSPGGRHSYEQYF TGTGCCAGCAGCCCGTCCCCAGGGGGACGACACTCCTACGAGCAGTACTTC TRBD1 TRBV7-9 NA TRBJ2-7
CASSYGNYRVSYEQYF TGTGCCAGCAGCTATGGGAACTACAGGGTTTCCTACGAGCAGTACTTC NA TRBV7-9 NA TRBJ2-7
CSPEVEGEASYNEQFF TGCAGCCCTGAGGTAGAGGGAGAGGCCTCCTACAATGAGCAGTTCTTC NA TRBV29-1 NA TRBJ2-1
CASSLADWTGGSSNEKLFF TGTGCCAGCAGCTTAGCTGATTGGACCGGAGGTTCGTCTAATGAAAAACTGTTTTTT NA TRBV7-9 once TRBJ1-4
CSASGVELAAYNEQFF TGCAGCGCAAGTGGGGTAGAACTAGCGGCCTACAATGAGCAGTTCTTC TRBD2 TRBV20-1 NA TRBJ2-1
CASSLIGTGGSQPQHF TGTGCCAGCAGTTTAATCGGGACAGGGGGCAGCCAGCCCCAGCATTTT TRBD1 TRBV27 NA TRBJ1-5
CASSPTGVAEQYF TGTGCCAGCAGCCCGACAGGGGTTGCCGAGCAGTACTTC TRBD1 TRBV5-6 NA TRBJ2-7
CASGLAGAQETQYF TGTGCCAGCGGACTAGCGGGGGCCCAAGAGACCCAGTACTTC TRBD2 TRBV2 NA TRBJ2-5
CASSSSGTDYNEQFF TGTGCCAGCAGCTCGAGCGGGACCGACTACAATGAGCAGTTCTTC TRBD2 TRBV11-3 NA TRBJ2-1
CASRKTGSNQPQHF TGTGCCAGCAGAAAGACAGGTAGCAATCAGCCCCAGCATTTT NA TRBV6-5 NA TRBJ1-5
CASSEQLGGDEKLFF TGTGCCAGCAGCGAGCAATTGGGAGGGGACGAAAAACTGTTTTTT NA TRBV28 NA TRBJ1-4
CASSPGRDTEAFF TGCGCCAGCAGCCCCGGCCGGGACACTGAAGCTTTCTTT NA TRBV5-1 NA TRBJ1-1
CASSALEGRGDAYEQYF TGTGCCAGTAGTGCCCTTGAGGGTCGCGGGGATGCCTACGAGCAGTACTTC NA TRBV19 NA TRBJ2-7
CASSQDADSYQPQHF TGCGCCAGCAGCCAAGATGCGGACAGTTATCAGCCCCAGCATTTT NA TRBV4-1 NA TRBJ1-5